The 27 T cell receptor beta chains below all came from one sample that was sequenced in a study of response to subunit inactivated influenza vaccine. One entry per CDR3 protein results from TCRdb running MiXCR on the RT-PCR reads. The repertoire consists of around 850,000 distinct CDR3 sequences, with around a sixth occurring once and the leading ten covering approximately 11%. This specimen consisted of PBMCs from blood, obtained approximately 5 days after vaccination. Receptors originate from a man aged 50 to 60 who received an inactivated influenza vaccine.

The rearrangement links TRBV5-1 to TRBJ2-1; perhaps D is TRBD1 or TRBD2 (5 bases each). The V gene lost 6 bases and the J gene lost 2 bases, with 12 bases spanning the gap. Per germline, CDR1 SGHRS and CDR2 YFSETQ. The CDR3 sequence is 14 residues long. CDR3 residues: CASTGEQAYNEQFF. DNA for the CDR3: TGCGCCAGCACCGGGGAACAGGCCTACAATGAGCAGTTCTTC.

The chain is built from TRBV28 and TRBJ1-5; no clear D gene. CDR1 and CDR2 (germline): MDHEN, SYDVKM. This CDR3 has 14 amino acids. V lost 7 bases and J 10 bases, leaving 20 bases between the germline ends. CDR3 bases: TGTGCCAGCATGCCGGGGAACGTAATCCGACCCCAGCATTTT. Its protein is CASMPGNVIRPQHF. Complete variable domain (other parts from reference TRBV28 and TRBJ1-5): DVKVTQSSRYLVKRTGEKVFLECVQDMDHENMFWYRQDPGLGLRLIYFSYDVKMKEKGDIPEGYSVSREKKERFSLILESASTNQTSMYLCASMPGNVIRPQHFGDGTRLSIL.

This clonotype was found a few times. The genes are TRBV30 and TRBJ1-3; TRBD1 is a possible D gene (6 bases). V was trimmed by 4 bases and J by 2 bases, leaving 9 bases between them. There are 13 residues in the CDR3. CDR1 is GTSNPN and CDR2 is SVGIG in the germline V gene (reference sequence). This CDR3 reads CAWNGGPGNTIYF. In DNA, the CDR3 is TGTGCCTGGAACGGGGGGCCTGGAAACACCATATATTTT.

This clonotype was seen more than once but under ten times. V gene TRBV20-1 combines with J gene TRBJ2-2; a possible D gene is TRBD1 (7 bases). Trimming left V 5 bases short and J 8 bases short, with 15 bases between. Germline lookup yields CDR1 DFQATT and CDR2 SNEGSKA (reference sequence). The CDR3 has 13 residues. CDR3 DNA: TGCAGTGCTTGGACAGGAGGGTTAGGGGAGCTGTTTTTT. Protein sequence: CSAWTGGLGELFF.

This clonotype has ten or more counts. The chain joins TRBV12-3 or TRBV12-4 to TRBJ1-1; D perhaps matches TRBD1 (5 bases). The V end lost 1 base, the J end lost 5 bases, and 14 bases lay between the germline ends. This CDR3 is built from 15 residues. CDR3 coding DNA: TGTGCCAGCAGTTTAGACAACCCGGGGCTTACTGAAGCTTTCTTT. Its translation is CASSLDNPGLTEAFF.

The chain couples TRBV5-6 to TRBJ1-5; no definite D call. V dropped 2 bases and J dropped 5 bases, with 8 bases sitting between them. This CDR3 contains 13 residues. Germline V lookup: CDR1 SGHDT, CDR2 YYEEEE. The CDR3 loop is CASSLSNDQPQHF. CDR3 bases: TGTGCCAGCAGCTTATCCAACGATCAGCCCCAGCATTTT.

This rearrangement joins TRBV20-1 to TRBJ2-5; 9 nucleotides agree with TRBD2. J gave up 4 bases and V 4 bases, and 4 bases lay outside the gene matches. This CDR3 has 13 residues. The germline CDR1 and CDR2 sequences are DFQATT and SNEGSKA (reference sequence). The CDR3 loop reads CSAIAGDRETQYF. DNA of the CDR3: TGCAGTGCTATAGCGGGAGATAGAGAGACCCAGTACTTC.

This clonotype was detected only a few times. The chain uses TRBV4-3 and TRBJ2-1; TRBD2 matches at 10 bases. The J segment lost 12 bases and the V segment lost 0 bases, leaving 8 bases of the junction unmatched. Germline assignment: CDR1 LGHNA and CDR2 YSLEER. CDR3 length: 15 amino acids. The CDR3 bases are TGCGCCAGCAGCCAAGAGTTGCTAGCGGGAGTGGTGCAGTTCTTC. This sequence encodes CASSQELLAGVVQFF.

The gene calls are TRBV29-1 and TRBJ1-1; 7 bases align to TRBD1. Trimming cost V 6 bases and J 2 bases; bases outside gene matches: 12. From germline, CDR1 is SQVTM and CDR2 ANQGSEA. The CDR3 covers 15 residues. The CDR3 nucleotides read TGCAGCGTCGACCCTCAACAGGGGCCCAACACTGAAGCTTTCTTT. Encoded protein: CSVDPQQGPNTEAFF.

This clonotype was seen a few times. The chain links TRBV7-2 to TRBJ2-2; D is uncertain. The V gene lost 0 bases and the J gene lost 6 bases, with 8 bases spanning the gap. The CDR3 runs 14 residues. CDR1 and CDR2 from the germline V gene are SGHTA and FQGNSA. CDR3 region: CASSLAFGAGELFF. The CDR3 DNA reads TGTGCCAGCAGCTTAGCTTTTGGGGCCGGGGAGCTGTTTTTT.

The sample holds a few counts of this clonotype. Here the CDR3 DNA reads TGCGCCAGCAGCTTGGGGGAATGGTCGACCGGGGAGCTGTTTTTT. This encodes CASSLGEWSTGELFF. This chain uses TRBV5-1 with TRBJ2-2; D is unclear. Deletions cut 0 bases from V and 5 bases from J, with 11 bases between. This CDR3 is 15 amino acids long. Per germline, CDR1 SGHRS and CDR2 YFSETQ.

The chain has TRBV11-2 and TRBJ2-4; D gene uncertain. Germline assignment: CDR1 SGHAT and CDR2 FQNNGV. Trimming removed 3 bases at V and 3 bases at J, with 15 bases between. CDR3 length: 16 amino acids. CDR3: CASSFWIPDHKNIQYF. DNA for the CDR3: TGTGCCAGCAGCTTTTGGATCCCGGACCACAAAAACATTCAGTACTTC. The full variable domain, its missing parts supplied by reference TRBV11-2 and TRBJ2-4, is EAGVAQSPRYKIIEKRQSVAFWCNPISGHATLYWYQQILGQGPKLLIQFQNNGVVDDSQLPKDRFSAERLKGVDSTLKIQPAKLEDSAVYLCASSFWIPDHKNIQYFGAGTRLSVL.

This clonotype was seen more than once but under ten times. The V and J genes are TRBV27 and TRBJ1-6, with no clear D. The germline V gene has CDR1 MNHEY and CDR2 SMNVEV (reference sequence). The CDR3 is made up of 13 amino acids. Trimming pared 7 bases from V and 1 base from J, leaving 5 bases between. This chain's CDR3 is CASTLSYNSPLHF. The CDR3 DNA is TGTGCCAGCACGTTATCCTATAATTCACCCCTCCACTTT.

V gene TRBV15 combines with J gene TRBJ2-1, with D tentatively TRBD2 (6 bases). Germline CDR1 is LNHNV and CDR2 is YYDKDF (reference sequence). V shed 0 bases and J shed 4 bases, with 22 bases lying between them. CDR3 length: 19 amino acids. The CDR3 region is CATSRDRDFNSKGYNEQFF. DNA for the CDR3: TGTGCCACCAGCAGAGACCGGGACTTCAATTCCAAAGGGTACAATGAGCAGTTCTTC. Based on the CDR3 plus reference TRBV15 and TRBJ2-1, the full variable domain is DAMVIQNPRYQVTQFGKPVTLSCSQTLNHNVMYWYQQKSSQAPKLLFHYYDKDFNNEADTPDNFQSRRPNTSFCFLDIRSPGLGDTAMYLCATSRDRDFNSKGYNEQFFGPGTRLTVL.

The V call is TRBV20-1, the J call TRBJ2-3; D possibly corresponds to TRBD2 (7 bases). V was clipped by 3 bases and J by 5 bases, with 12 bases between them. The CDR3 has 13 residues. Per germline, CDR1 DFQATT and CDR2 SNEGSKA (reference sequence). The CDR3 DNA sequence: TGCAGTGCTAGTCGGGGGGCTAGAGATACGCAGTATTTT. Protein sequence: CSASRGARDTQYF.

There are a few counts of this clonotype. V is TRBV7-2 and J is TRBJ2-1; D remains ambiguous. Germline CDR1 and CDR2: SGHTA and FQGNSA. V shed 1 base and J shed 9 bases, with 13 bases lying between them. This CDR3 is 14 amino acids long. The CDR3 region has the DNA TGTGCCAGCAGCTTAGTTAGGCAGGCCGGTGAGCAGTTCTTC. Its translation is CASSLVRQAGEQFF.

The rearrangement uses TRBV7-9 and TRBJ1-1; 7 bases map to TRBD1. Germline V CDR1 and CDR2: SEHNR, FQNEAQ (reference sequence). V dropped 6 bases and J dropped 3; count of bases not matched to a gene: 4. CDR3 size: 13 residues. CDR3 in amino acids: CASSWDSYTEAFF. The CDR3 nucleotides read TGTGCCAGCAGTTGGGACAGCTACACTGAAGCTTTCTTT.

This clonotype has ten or more counts. The junction and the germline gene differ at one end; a read error may be behind it. V and J are TRBV5-1 and TRBJ2-6; D gene ambiguous. The CDR3 is 15 residues long. Germline CDR1 reads SGHRS; CDR2 reads YFSETQ. In DNA, the CDR3 is TGTGCCAGCAGTCTTGACGGCTCTGGGGCCAACGTCCTGACTTTC. Protein product: CASSLDGSGANVLTF.

This clonotype was seen only a few times. The chain joins TRBV18 to TRBJ1-2, with 8 bases fitting TRBD1. The V gene's germline CDR1 is KGHSH and CDR2 LQKENI. This CDR3 region has 17 residues. With V trimmed by 3 bases and J by 0 bases, 9 bases remained unmatched. The CDR3 spells CASSPSGQAPANYGYTF. The DNA of the CDR3 is TGTGCCAGCTCACCGTCGGGACAGGCCCCTGCTAACTATGGCTACACCTTC.

The chain combines TRBV11-2 with TRBJ1-3; 9 bases are shared with TRBD1. The ends lost 0 bases at V and 3 bases at J; junction bases unmatched: 3. The CDR3 length is 16 residues. Germline CDR1 SGHAT, CDR2 FQNNGV. CDR3 region: CASSLEGQGIGNTIYF. CDR3 in DNA: TGTGCCAGCAGCTTAGAGGGACAGGGAATTGGAAACACCATATATTTT. Based on the CDR3 plus reference TRBV11-2 and TRBJ1-3, the full variable domain is EAGVAQSPRYKIIEKRQSVAFWCNPISGHATLYWYQQILGQGPKLLIQFQNNGVVDDSQLPKDRFSAERLKGVDSTLKIQPAKLEDSAVYLCASSLEGQGIGNTIYFGEGSWLTVV.

The chain uses TRBV11-1 and TRBJ1-2; TRBD1 might be the D (6 bases). Per the germline V gene, CDR1 is SGHAT and CDR2 is FQDESV (reference sequence). The CDR3 contains 13 residues. With 4 bases removed from V and 4 bases from J, the gap between germline ends came to 10 bases. The CDR3, as DNA: TGTGCCAGCAGCTGGGGACACAGCTATGGCTACACCTTC. Residues: CASSWGHSYGYTF.

This clonotype has at least ten counts. This chain links TRBV12-3 or TRBV12-4 with TRBJ1-1; D is unclear. This CDR3 spans 14 amino acids. The V end was cut by 6 bases, the J end by 4 bases, with 15 bases between. Here the CDR3 reads CASSPGRVGTEAFF. The CDR3 nucleotides read TGTGCCAGCAGCCCTGGGAGGGTAGGCACTGAAGCTTTCTTT.

This clonotype was detected only a few times. The chain has TRBV10-3 and TRBJ2-7, with 10 bases lining up with TRBD1. Germline V gives CDR1 ENHRY, CDR2 SYGVKD. This CDR3 spans 13 amino acids. The V and J ends lost 8 bases and 4 bases, in that order; junction bases with no gene match: 5. The CDR3 DNA sequence: TGTGCCATCGGGGGACAGGGGACTTACGAGCAGTACTTC. It encodes CAIGGQGTYEQYF.

This clonotype was picked up a small number of times. The genes are TRBV6-5 and TRBJ2-1; 8 nucleotides align to TRBD1. The CDR3 length is 14 residues. CDR1 MNHEY and CDR2 SVGAGI come from the germline V gene. J lost 6 bases, V lost 4 bases, and 5 bases had no gene match. The CDR3 reads CASSSRQGTNEQFF. CDR3 DNA: TGTGCCAGCAGTTCCAGACAGGGGACCAATGAGCAGTTCTTC.

The genes are TRBV10-1 and TRBJ2-1; the D is unclear. Trimming removed 9 bases from V and 2 bases from J, with 11 bases in between. Germline CDR1 and CDR2: WNHNN and SYGVQD (reference sequence). The CDR3 contains 13 residues. CDR3 nucleotide sequence: TGCGCCAGTTCCCGTGCTACCTACAATGAGCAGTTCTTC. Translating gives CASSRATYNEQFF.

This clonotype has at least ten counts. CDR3 amino acids: CASSPRDSINSPLHF. CDR3 DNA sequence: TGTGCCAGCAGTCCCCGGGACAGCATAAATTCACCCCTCCACTTT. The J gene is TRBJ1-6, the V gene TRBV12-3 or TRBV12-4, with TRBD1 identical over 7 bases. The CDR3 loop spans 15 amino acids. Trimming cost V 5 bases and J 7 bases; bases outside gene matches: 8.

This clonotype was counted ten times or more. The junction shows a germline mismatch at one end, possibly a read error. V and J are TRBV7-7 and TRBJ2-7; D is unresolved. The CDR3 is 13 residues long. Germline assignment: CDR1 SSHAT and CDR2 FNYEAQ (reference sequence). The CDR3 reads CASSLAPASEQYF. CDR3 bases: TGTGCTAGCAGCTTAGCCCCCGCATCGGAGCAGTACTTC.